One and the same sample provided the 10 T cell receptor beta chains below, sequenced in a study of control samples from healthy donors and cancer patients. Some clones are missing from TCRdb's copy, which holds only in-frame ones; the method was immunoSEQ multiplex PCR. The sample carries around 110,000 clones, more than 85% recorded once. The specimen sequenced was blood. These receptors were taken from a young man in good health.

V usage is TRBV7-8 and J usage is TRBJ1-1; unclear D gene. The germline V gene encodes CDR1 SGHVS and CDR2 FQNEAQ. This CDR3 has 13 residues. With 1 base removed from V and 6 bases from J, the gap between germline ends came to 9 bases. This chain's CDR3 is CASSLGGYAEAFF. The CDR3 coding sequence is TGTGCCAGCAGCTTAGGAGGGTACGCTGAAGCTTTCTTT. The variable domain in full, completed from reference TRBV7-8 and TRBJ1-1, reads GAGVSQSPRYKVAKRGQDVALRCDPISGHVSLFWYQQALGQGPEFLTYFQNEAQLDKSGLPSDRFFAERPEGSVSTLKIQRTQQEDSAVYLCASSLGGYAEAFFGQGTRLTVV.

In DNA, the CDR3 is TGTGCCAGCAGCCCTAGAGGCAGGATAGATACGCAGTATTTT. As protein: CASSPRGRIDTQYF. This rearrangement joins TRBV27 to TRBJ2-3; D call uncertain. Deletions cut 6 bases from V and 5 bases from J, with 15 bases between. Germline V lookup: CDR1 MNHEY, CDR2 SMNVEV (reference sequence). This CDR3 is 14 amino acids long.

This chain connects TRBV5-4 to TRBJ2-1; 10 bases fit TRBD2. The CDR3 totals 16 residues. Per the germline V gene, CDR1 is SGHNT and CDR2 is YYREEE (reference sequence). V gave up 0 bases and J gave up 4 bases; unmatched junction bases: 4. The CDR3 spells CASSLEGTSVYNEQFF. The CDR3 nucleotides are TGTGCCAGCAGCTTGGAAGGGACTAGCGTTTACAATGAGCAGTTCTTC. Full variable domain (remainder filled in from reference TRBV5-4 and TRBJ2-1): ETGVTQSPTHLIKTRGQQVTLRCSSQSGHNTVSWYQQALGQGPQFIFQYYREEENGRGNFPPRFSGLQFPNYSSELNVNALELDDSALYLCASSLEGTSVYNEQFFGPGTRLTVL.

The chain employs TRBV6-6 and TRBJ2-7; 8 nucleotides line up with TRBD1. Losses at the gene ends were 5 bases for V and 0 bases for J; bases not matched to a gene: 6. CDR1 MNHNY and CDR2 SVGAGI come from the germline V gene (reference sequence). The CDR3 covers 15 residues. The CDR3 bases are TGTGCCAGCAGTGCCCGGACAGGGAGCTCCTACGAGCAGTACTTC. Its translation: CASSARTGSSYEQYF.

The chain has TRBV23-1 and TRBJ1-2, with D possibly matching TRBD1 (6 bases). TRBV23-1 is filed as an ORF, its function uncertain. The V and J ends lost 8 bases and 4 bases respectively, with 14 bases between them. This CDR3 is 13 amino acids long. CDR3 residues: CASPLTGLYGYTF. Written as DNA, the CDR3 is TGCGCCAGCCCCCTTACAGGGCTCTATGGCTACACCTTC.

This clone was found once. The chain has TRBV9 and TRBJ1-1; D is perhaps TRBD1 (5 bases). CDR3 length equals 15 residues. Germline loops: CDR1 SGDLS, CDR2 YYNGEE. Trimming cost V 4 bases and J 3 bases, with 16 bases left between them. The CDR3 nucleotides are TGTGCCAGCAGCCCACCGAATGAGGGGTACACTGAAGCTTTCTTT. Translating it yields CASSPPNEGYTEAFF.

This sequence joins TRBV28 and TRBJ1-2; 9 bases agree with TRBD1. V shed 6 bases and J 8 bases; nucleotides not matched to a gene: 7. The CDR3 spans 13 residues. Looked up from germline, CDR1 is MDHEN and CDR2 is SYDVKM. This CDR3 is CASRRQGGGGYTF. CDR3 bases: TGTGCCAGCAGAAGACAGGGGGGCGGCGGCTACACCTTC.

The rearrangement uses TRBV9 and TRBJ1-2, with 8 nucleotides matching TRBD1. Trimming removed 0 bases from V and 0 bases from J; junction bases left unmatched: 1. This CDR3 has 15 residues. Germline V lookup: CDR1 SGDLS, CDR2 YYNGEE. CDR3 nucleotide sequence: TGTGCCAGCAGCGTAGCGACAGGGGCTAACTATGGCTACACCTTC. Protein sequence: CASSVATGANYGYTF.

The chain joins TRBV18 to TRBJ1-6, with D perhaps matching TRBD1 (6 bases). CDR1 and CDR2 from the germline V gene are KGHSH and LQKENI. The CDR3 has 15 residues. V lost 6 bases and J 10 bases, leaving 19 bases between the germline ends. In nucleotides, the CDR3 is TGTGCCAGCTCGCAGGGACAAGCCGATTACTCACCCCTCCACTTT. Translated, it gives CASSQGQADYSPLHF.

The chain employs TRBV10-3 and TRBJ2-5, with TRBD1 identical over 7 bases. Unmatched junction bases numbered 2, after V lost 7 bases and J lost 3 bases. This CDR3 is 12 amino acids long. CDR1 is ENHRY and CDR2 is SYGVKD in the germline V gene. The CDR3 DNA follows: TGTGCCATCAAGGGGACAGAAGAGACCCAGTACTTC. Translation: CAIKGTEETQYF.